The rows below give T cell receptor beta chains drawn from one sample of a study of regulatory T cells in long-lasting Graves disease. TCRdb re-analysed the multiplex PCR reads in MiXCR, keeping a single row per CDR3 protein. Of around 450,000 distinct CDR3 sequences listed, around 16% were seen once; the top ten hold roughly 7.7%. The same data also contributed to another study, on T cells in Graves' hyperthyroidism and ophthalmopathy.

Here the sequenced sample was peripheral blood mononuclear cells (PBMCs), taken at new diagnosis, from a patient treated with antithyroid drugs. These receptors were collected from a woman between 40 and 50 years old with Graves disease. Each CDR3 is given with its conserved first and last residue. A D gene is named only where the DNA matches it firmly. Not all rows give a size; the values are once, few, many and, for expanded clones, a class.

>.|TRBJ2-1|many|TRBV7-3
TGTGCCAGCAGCTTAAGGGGCGGAATGAGGGGCAATGAGCAGTTCTTC
CASSLRGGMRGNEQFF
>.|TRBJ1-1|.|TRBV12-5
TGTGCTAGTGGTGATCCAACACGGAACACTGAAGCTTTCTTT
CASGDPTRNTEAFF
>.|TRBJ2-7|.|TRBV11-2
TGTGCCAGCAGCTTAGAATTTACGGGAGCCTACGAGCAGTACTTC
CASSLEFTGAYEQYF
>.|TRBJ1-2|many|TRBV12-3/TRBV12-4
TGTGCCAGCAGTACACAGTCCTCACCGGCATATGGCTACACCTTC
CASSTQSSPAYGYTF
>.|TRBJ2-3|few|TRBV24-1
TGTGCCACCAGTGATTTCCGGGCGTGGGGGCCTAGCACAGATACGCAGTATTTT
CATSDFRAWGPSTDTQYF
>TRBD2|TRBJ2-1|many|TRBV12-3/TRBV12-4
TGTGCCAGCAGTTGGACTAGCGATGAGCAGTTCTTC
CASSWTSDEQFF
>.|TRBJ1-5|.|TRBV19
TGTGCCAGTAGTGTTGGGGACACCTGGGAGCCCCAGCATTTT
CASSVGDTWEPQHF
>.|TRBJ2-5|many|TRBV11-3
TGTGCCAGCAGCTTAAGGCTAGGGGGTGGAGAGACCCAGTACTTC
CASSLRLGGGETQYF
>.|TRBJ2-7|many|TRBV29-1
TGCAGCGTTCGGGGAGGGGGACAGTCCTACGAGCAGTACTTC
CSVRGGGQSYEQYF
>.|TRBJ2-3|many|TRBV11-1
TGTGCCAGCTCAGGAGTAGCAGGCACAGATACGCAGTATTTT
CASSGVAGTDTQYF
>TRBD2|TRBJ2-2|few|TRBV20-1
TGCAGTGCCGAGACTAGCGGGAGATTCGCGGGAGCCGGGGAGCTGTTTTTT
CSAETSGRFAGAGELFF
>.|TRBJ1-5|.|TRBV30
TGTGCCTGGAGTCGAGCTAGCAATCAGCCCCAGCATTTT
CAWSRASNQPQHF
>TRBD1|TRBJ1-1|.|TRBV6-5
TGTGCCAGCAGTTTTCCGGGACAGGGGGCAAGGACTGAAGCTTTCTTT
CASSFPGQGARTEAFF
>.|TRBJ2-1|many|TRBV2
TGTGCCAGCAGTCCGACACCCTACTACAATGAGCAGTTCTTC
CASSPTPYYNEQFF
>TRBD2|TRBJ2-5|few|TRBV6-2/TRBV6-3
TGTGCCAGCCACTTAGGGGCTAGCGGGCGAAACACCCTCGGGGTAGAGACCCAGTACTTC
CASHLGASGRNTLGVETQYF
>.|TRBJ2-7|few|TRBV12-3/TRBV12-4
TGTGCCAGCAGGACGCTCGAGGGAAGCTCCTACGAGCAGTACTTC
CASRTLEGSSYEQYF
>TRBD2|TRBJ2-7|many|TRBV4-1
TGCGCCAGCAGCATCGTAGCGGGAGCGGGAGAGCAGTACTTC
CASSIVAGAGEQYF
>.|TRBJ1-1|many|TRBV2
TGTGCCAGCAGTGTAGGCCAGAACACTGAAGCTTTCTTT
CASSVGQNTEAFF
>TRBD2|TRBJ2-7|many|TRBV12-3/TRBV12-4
TGTGCCAGCAGTTCGGAGCGGGGGCAGGGGTCCTACGAGCAGTACTTC
CASSSERGQGSYEQYF
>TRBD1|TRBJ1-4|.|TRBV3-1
TGTGCCAGCAGCCAAGGGGGACAGTATAATGAAAAACTGTTTTTT
CASSQGGQYNEKLFF
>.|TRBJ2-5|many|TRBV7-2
TGTGCCAGCACCCGGGACCAGAGGCAGACCCAGTACTTC
CASTRDQRQTQYF
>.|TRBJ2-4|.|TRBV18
TGTGCCAGCTCATTGACGGGGGCGACGGCCAAAAACATTCAGTACTTC
CASSLTGATAKNIQYF
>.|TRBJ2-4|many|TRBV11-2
TGTGCCAGCAGCTTAGACAGGGGCCGGAACATTCAGTACTTC
CASSLDRGRNIQYF
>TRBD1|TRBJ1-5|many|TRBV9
TGTGCCAGCAGCAAGGGACAGTCCCAGCCCCAGCATTTT
CASSKGQSQPQHF
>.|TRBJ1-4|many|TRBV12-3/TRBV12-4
TGTGCCAGCAGTTTATCGTGGGGAGGGGGTGAAAAACTGTTTTTT
CASSLSWGGGEKLFF
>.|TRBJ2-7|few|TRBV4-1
TGCGCCAGCAGCCAAGATGGGGGGGCCCTCTACGAGCAGTACTTC
CASSQDGGALYEQYF
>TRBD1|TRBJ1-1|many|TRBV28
TGTGCCAGCAGTTTTCCGGACAGCAGGGGGATGGCTGAAGCTTTCTTT
CASSFPDSRGMAEAFF
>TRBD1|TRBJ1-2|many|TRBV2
TGTGCCAGCAGTAGCCGGGACAGGAATTTGGTATATGGCTACACCTTC
CASSSRDRNLVYGYTF
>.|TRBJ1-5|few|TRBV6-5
TGTGCCAGCAGTTACTCGAAGGAGCAGCGTCAGCCCCAGCATTTT
CASSYSKEQRQPQHF
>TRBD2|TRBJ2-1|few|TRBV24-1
TGTGCCACCAGTGATCCACCGGGACTAGCCCCAGTCTTC
CATSDPPGLAPVF
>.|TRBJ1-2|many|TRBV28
TGTGCCAGCAGTTCTATCGACAGAGCTGGCTACACCTTC
CASSSIDRAGYTF
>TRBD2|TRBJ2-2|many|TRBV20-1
TGCAGTGGGGCTAGCGGAAACACCGGGGAGCTGTTTTTT
CSGASGNTGELFF
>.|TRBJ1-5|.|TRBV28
TGTGCCAGCAGCCGAGCAAGGTACAGCAATCAGCCCCAGCATTTT
CASSRARYSNQPQHF
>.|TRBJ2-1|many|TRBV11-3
TGTGCCAGCAGCTTAGAGTCGGGGGGCGGACGTGGGTACAATGAGCAGTTCTTC
CASSLESGGGRGYNEQFF
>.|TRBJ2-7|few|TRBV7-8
TGTGCCAGCAGCTTAGGGGGCCCGGGAATAAACTACGAGCAGTACTTC
CASSLGGPGINYEQYF
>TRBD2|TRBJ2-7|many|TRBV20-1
TGCAGTGCTAGAGACTCGACTAGCGGGAGCTGGGACGAGCAGTACTTC
CSARDSTSGSWDEQYF
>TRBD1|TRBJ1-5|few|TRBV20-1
TGCAGTGCTAGAGAGGACAGGCTAACGCATCAGCCCCAGCATTTT
CSAREDRLTHQPQHF
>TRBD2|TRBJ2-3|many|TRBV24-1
TGTGCCACCAGTGGGGGGGCTAGCGGGTCGGATACGCAGTATTTT
CATSGGASGSDTQYF
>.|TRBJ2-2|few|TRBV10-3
TGTGCCGGACTCTCGAACACCGGGGAGCTGTTTTTT
CAGLSNTGELFF
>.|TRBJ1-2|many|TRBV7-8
TGTGCCAGCAGCTTACCCCCTCTTGGGGGCATTAACTATGGCTACACCTTC
CASSLPPLGGINYGYTF
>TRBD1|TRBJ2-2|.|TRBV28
TGTGCCAGCAGTTTATGGACCGGGACAGGGAACACCGGGGAGCTGTTTTTT
CASSLWTGTGNTGELFF
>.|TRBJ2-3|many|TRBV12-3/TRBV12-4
TGTGCCAGCAGCCTAGGACACCTTCCAGATACGCAGTATTTT
CASSLGHLPDTQYF
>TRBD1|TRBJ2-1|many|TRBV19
TGTGCCAGTAGTATTCGGGACAGGGGGGGTGAGCAGTTCTTC
CASSIRDRGGEQFF
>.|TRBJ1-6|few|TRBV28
TGTGCCACCCAACCGGGGCGAAGAAATTCACCCCTCCACTTT
CATQPGRRNSPLHF
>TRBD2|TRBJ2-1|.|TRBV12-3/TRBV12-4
TGTGCCAGCAGTTCACCGGGACTAGCGGCCAACAATGAGCAGTTCTTC
CASSSPGLAANNEQFF
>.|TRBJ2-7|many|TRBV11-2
TGTGCCAGCAGCTTCGGGACTTTTTTCGACGAGCAGTACTTC
CASSFGTFFDEQYF
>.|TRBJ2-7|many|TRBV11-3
TGTGCCAGCAGCTTAGATCTCGGGGCAGGGCGCGAGCAGTACTTC
CASSLDLGAGREQYF
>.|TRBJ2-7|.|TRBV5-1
TGCGCCAGCAGCTTGGTTACAGGGATTGGCGACTCCTACGAGCAGTACTTC
CASSLVTGIGDSYEQYF
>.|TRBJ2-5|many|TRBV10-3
TGTGCCATCAGTGAGTCGGCTGGAACAGGGAAAGAGACCCAGTACTTC
CAISESAGTGKETQYF
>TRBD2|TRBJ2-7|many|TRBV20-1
TGCAGTGCTAGACCAGGACTAGCGGTAAACTCCTACGAGCAGTACTTC
CSARPGLAVNSYEQYF
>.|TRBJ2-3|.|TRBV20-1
TGCAGTGGAGAGCCAAGCACAGATACGCAGTATTTT
CSGEPSTDTQYF